This T cell receptor beta chain was captured in a study of blood T cell repertoires in COVID-19. Study background: PBMCs, B-cell-depleted T cells, or T cells provided the cDNA or gDNA that made up the material.

V lost 6 bases, J lost 0 bases, and 5 bases stayed unmatched. CDR3 size: 15 residues. Germline V gene sequence: CDR1 LNHDA, CDR2 SQIVND (reference sequence). As processed by the authors: The assay estimated nucleated cells by amplifying reference gene primers. TCRdb keeps only in-frame clones here, not all; method: immunoSEQ multiplex PCR. V and J calls and clone size are given by that table; D and trimming were obtained from the DNA. There are a few hundred thousand clones in the sample; roughly 82% occur only once, and 2% to 2.5% lies in the top ten. The source material was peripheral blood. The sequence derives from a man in his forties who had recovered from COVID-19. The chain has TRBV19 and TRBJ2-3; 8 nucleotides agree with TRBD2. Here the CDR3 DNA reads TGTGCCAGTAGCTTAGCGGGGATTAGCACAGATACGCAGTATTTT. Amino acid sequence: CASSLAGISTDTQYF.